This passage covers 17 T cell receptor beta chains from one sample sequenced in a study of cytomegalovirus exposure and HLA in healthy donors. The PCR made use of 60 Vbeta and 13 Jbeta primers. Here immunoSEQ multiplex PCR was the method, and the copy in TCRdb shows in-frame clones only, minus some. The repertoire consists of about 180,000 clones, with about 82% occurring once and the leading ten covering 1%. The sequencing sample was made of PBMCs. These receptors came from a woman in her forties or fifties in good health and CMV-seropositive.

The chain uses TRBV30 and TRBJ1-6; D gene unclear. The V end was cut by 0 bases, the J end by 9 bases, with 12 bases between. Germline lookup yields CDR1 GTSNPN and CDR2 SVGIG (reference sequence). The CDR3 length is 14 residues. The CDR3 loop reads CAWSVRPGGSPLHF. CDR3 sequence (DNA): TGTGCCTGGAGTGTACGACCGGGAGGTTCACCCCTCCACTTT.

This chain connects TRBV5-4 to TRBJ2-2, with D possibly matching TRBD1 (5 bases). CDR3 length: 15 residues. V was clipped by 1 base and J by 4 bases, with 11 bases between them. Looked up from germline, CDR1 is SGHNT and CDR2 is YYREEE (reference sequence). The CDR3 protein is CASSLFQGPTGELFF. DNA for the CDR3: TGTGCCAGCAGCTTGTTTCAGGGTCCCACCGGGGAGCTGTTTTTT.

The chain combines TRBV5-4 with TRBJ2-7; 8 positions match TRBD1. Trimming at V came to 1 base and at J to 5 bases, leaving 5 bases not matched to a gene. This CDR3 comprises 14 residues. The germline V gene encodes CDR1 SGHNT and CDR2 YYREEE (reference sequence). CDR3 DNA sequence: TGTGCCAGCAGCTTGAAGACAGGGGATCACGAGCAGTACTTC. Its protein is CASSLKTGDHEQYF.

This clone was recorded only once. The gene calls are TRBV9 and TRBJ2-2, with 11 bases that match TRBD2. Germline lookup yields CDR1 SGDLS and CDR2 YYNGEE. This CDR3 region has 15 residues. J lost 4 bases, V lost 2 bases, and 1 base had no gene match. CDR3 sequence reads: CASSVSGRVTGELFF. The CDR3 region has the DNA TGTGCCAGCAGCGTTAGCGGGAGGGTCACCGGGGAGCTGTTTTTT.

This clone has just one count. The chain combines TRBV5-1 with TRBJ2-3; D possibly corresponds to TRBD1 (6 bases). This CDR3 comprises 15 residues. Trimming took 4 bases from V and 3 from J, leaving 15 bases between them. Germline CDR1 is SGHRS and CDR2 is YFSETQ. DNA for the CDR3: TGCGCCAGCAGCCCGGCAGGGGTAGGAACAGATACGCAGTATTTT. This translates into CASSPAGVGTDTQYF.

The CDR3 coding sequence is TGTGCCAGCAGTTTTGGTGGGGCAGGCTACACCTTC. The encoded protein is CASSFGGAGYTF. The chain recombines TRBV28 with TRBJ1-2, with D tentatively TRBD1 (5 bases). CDR1 and CDR2 (germline): MDHEN, SYDVKM. With 3 bases removed from V and 8 bases from J, the gap between germline ends came to 10 bases. CDR3 size: 12 residues.

The gene calls are TRBV7-8 and TRBJ2-7; 10 bases map to TRBD2. Germline loops: CDR1 SGHVS, CDR2 FQNEAQ. The CDR3 covers 16 residues. Losses at the gene ends were 1 base for V and 7 bases for J; bases not matched to a gene: 10. The CDR3 DNA is TGTGCCAGCAGCTTAGGTAAACTAGCGGGAATCCAAGAGCAGTACTTC. Translated: CASSLGKLAGIQEQYF.

The V and J genes are TRBV6-5 and TRBJ1-5; 9 bases line up with TRBD1. The germline V gene encodes CDR1 MNHEY and CDR2 SVGAGI. The CDR3 sequence is 15 residues long. With 4 bases clipped from V and 4 bases from J, the junction kept 5 bases outside the gene matches. The DNA of the CDR3 is TGTGCCAGCAGTTCCGGGACAGGGTCTAATCAGCCCCAGCATTTT. This sequence encodes CASSSGTGSNQPQHF.

V gene TRBV5-1 combines with J gene TRBJ2-3, with TRBD1 as a possible D gene (6 bases). Trimming took 1 base from V and 1 from J, leaving 16 bases between them. The CDR3 totals 17 residues. CDR1 and CDR2 (germline): SGHRS, YFSETQ. Written as DNA, the CDR3 is TGCGCCAGCAGCTTGATTGGGGGACAAGCACGCACAGATACGCAGTATTTT. It codes for CASSLIGGQARTDTQYF.

The chain links TRBV5-1 to TRBJ2-5, with 8 bases that match TRBD1. The CDR3 has 14 amino acids. Germline V gene lookup returns CDR1 SGHRS and CDR2 YFSETQ. V was clipped by 3 bases and J by 5 bases; unmatched bases: 6. The CDR3 sequence is CASSSGTGRETQYF. Written as DNA, the CDR3 is TGCGCCAGCAGCTCCGGGACAGGCCGTGAGACCCAGTACTTC.

The J gene is TRBJ1-1, the V gene TRBV5-1; 10 bases are a match to TRBD1. This CDR3 region has 15 residues. Looked up from germline, CDR1 is SGHRS and CDR2 is YFSETQ. The V segment lost 3 bases and the J segment 3 bases; nucleotides outside the gene matches: 5. CDR3 in amino acids: CASSSGQGGDTEAFF. The CDR3 coding sequence is TGCGCCAGCAGCTCCGGACAGGGGGGGGACACTGAAGCTTTCTTT.

The chain has TRBV5-5 and TRBJ2-1, with D possibly being TRBD1 (7 bases). Germline assignment: CDR1 SGHKS and CDR2 YYEKEE (reference sequence). The V gene lost 7 bases and the J gene lost 5 bases, with 19 bases spanning the gap. The CDR3 runs to 15 residues. CDR3 coding DNA: TGTGCCAGCGGACGCCGTGGGGGGACAGACAATGAGCAGTTCTTC. Translation: CASGRRGGTDNEQFF.

This chain uses TRBV7-3 with TRBJ1-2; TRBD1 matches at 10 bases. The V gene end was trimmed by 5 bases and the J gene end by 5 bases; junction bases not matched to a gene: 8. CDR1 is SGHTA, CDR2 FQGTGA, per germline. The CDR3 runs to 15 residues. The CDR3 loop is CASSAGQGLRYGYTF. Here the CDR3 DNA reads TGTGCCAGCAGCGCGGGACAGGGGCTGAGATATGGCTACACCTTC.

The chain links TRBV6-5 to TRBJ2-5, with D possibly TRBD1 on 6 matching bases. Judging by the DNA end, TRBJ2-7 fits better; the J call may be wrong. The length of the CDR3 is 13 residues. Germline CDR1 reads MNHEY; CDR2 reads SVGAGI. The CDR3 DNA follows: TGTGCCAGCAGGCTCACAGGGTCCTACGAGCAGTACTTC. It codes for CASRLTGSYEQYF.

The gene calls are TRBV7-9 and TRBJ1-6; D is uncertain. This CDR3 has 14 amino acids. The ends were cut back, 4 bases at V and 2 bases at J, with 6 bases in the middle. Germline V gene sequence: CDR1 SEHNR, CDR2 FQNEAQ (reference sequence). CDR3: CASSSSAYNSPLHF. Here the CDR3 DNA reads TGTGCCAGCAGCTCTTCAGCCTATAATTCACCCCTCCACTTT.

This clone was detected only a few times. CDR3 nucleotide sequence: TGTGCCAGCAGTTACGGCGGACAGGCGGCGGGGGAGACCCAGTACTTC. It translates to CASSYGGQAAGETQYF. The chain recombines TRBV6-6 with TRBJ2-5, with D perhaps TRBD1 (7 bases). From germline, CDR1 is MNHNY and CDR2 SVGAGI (reference sequence). V was trimmed by 2 bases and J by 5 bases, leaving 18 bases between them. This CDR3 region has 16 residues.

This CDR3 reads CASSLYTDTQYF. CDR3 DNA sequence: TGTGCCAGCAGCTTATACACAGATACGCAGTATTTT. The chain links TRBV7-9 to TRBJ2-3; no reliable D call. Trimming left V 2 bases short and J 2 bases short, with 2 bases between. The CDR3 has 12 amino acids. Germline assignment: CDR1 SEHNR and CDR2 FQNEAQ (reference sequence).